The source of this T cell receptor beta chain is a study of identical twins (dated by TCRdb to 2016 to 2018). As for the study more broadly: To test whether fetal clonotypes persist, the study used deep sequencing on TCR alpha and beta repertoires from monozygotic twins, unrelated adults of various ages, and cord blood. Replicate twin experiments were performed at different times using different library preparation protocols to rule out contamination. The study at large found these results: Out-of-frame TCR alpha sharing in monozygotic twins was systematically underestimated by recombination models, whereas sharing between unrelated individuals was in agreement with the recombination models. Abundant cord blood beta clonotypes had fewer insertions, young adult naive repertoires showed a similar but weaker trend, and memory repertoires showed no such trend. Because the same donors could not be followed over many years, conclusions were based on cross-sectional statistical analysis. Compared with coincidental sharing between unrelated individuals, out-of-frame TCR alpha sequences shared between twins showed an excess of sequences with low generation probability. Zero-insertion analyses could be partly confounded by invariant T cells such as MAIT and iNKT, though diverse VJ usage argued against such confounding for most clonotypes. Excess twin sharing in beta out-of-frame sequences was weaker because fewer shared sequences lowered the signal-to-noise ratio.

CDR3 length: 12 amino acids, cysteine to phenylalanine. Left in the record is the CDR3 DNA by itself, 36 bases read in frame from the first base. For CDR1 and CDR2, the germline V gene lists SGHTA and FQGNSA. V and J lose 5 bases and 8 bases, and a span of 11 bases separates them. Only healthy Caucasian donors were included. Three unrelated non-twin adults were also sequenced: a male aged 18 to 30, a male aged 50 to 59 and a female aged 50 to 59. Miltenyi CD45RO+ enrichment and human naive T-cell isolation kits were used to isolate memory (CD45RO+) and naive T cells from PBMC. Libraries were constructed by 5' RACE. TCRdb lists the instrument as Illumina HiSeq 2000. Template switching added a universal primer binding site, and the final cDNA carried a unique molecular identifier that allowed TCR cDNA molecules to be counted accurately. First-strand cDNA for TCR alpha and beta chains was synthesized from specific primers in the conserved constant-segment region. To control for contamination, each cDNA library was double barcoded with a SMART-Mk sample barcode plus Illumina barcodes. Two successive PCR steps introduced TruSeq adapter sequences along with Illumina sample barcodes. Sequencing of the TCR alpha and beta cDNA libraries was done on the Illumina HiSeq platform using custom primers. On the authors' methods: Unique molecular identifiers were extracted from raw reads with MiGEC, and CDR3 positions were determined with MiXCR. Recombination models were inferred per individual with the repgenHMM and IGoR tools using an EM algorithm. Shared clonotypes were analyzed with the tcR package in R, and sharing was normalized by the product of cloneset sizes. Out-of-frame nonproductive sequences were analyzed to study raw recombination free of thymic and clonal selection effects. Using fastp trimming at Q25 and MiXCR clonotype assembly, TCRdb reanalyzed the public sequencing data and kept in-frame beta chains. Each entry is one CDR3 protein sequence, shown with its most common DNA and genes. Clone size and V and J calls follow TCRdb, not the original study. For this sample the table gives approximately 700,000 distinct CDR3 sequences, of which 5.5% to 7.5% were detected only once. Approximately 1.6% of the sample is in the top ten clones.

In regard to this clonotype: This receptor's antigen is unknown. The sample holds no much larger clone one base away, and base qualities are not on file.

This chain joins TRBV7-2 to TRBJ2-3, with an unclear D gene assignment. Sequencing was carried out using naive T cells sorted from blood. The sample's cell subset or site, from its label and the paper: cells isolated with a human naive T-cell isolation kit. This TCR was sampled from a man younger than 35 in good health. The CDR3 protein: CASSPDSPTQYF. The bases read TGTGCCAGCAGCCCCGACTCCCCTACGCAGTATTTT.